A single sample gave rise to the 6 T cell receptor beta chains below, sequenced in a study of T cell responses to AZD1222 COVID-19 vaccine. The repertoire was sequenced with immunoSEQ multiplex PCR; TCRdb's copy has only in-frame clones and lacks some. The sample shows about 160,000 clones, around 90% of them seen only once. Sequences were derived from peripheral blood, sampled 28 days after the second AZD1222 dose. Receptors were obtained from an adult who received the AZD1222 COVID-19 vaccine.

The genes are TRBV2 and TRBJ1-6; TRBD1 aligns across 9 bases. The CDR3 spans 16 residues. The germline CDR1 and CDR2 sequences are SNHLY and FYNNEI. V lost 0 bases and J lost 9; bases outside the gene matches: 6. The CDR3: CASSEARTGVGSPLHF. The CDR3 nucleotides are TGTGCCAGCAGTGAAGCTAGGACAGGGGTGGGTTCACCCCTCCACTTT.

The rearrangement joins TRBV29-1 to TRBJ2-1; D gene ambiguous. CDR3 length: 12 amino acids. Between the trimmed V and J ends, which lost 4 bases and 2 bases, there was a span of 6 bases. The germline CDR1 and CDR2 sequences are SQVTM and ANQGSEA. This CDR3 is CSVGQTYNEQFF. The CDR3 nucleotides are TGCAGCGTTGGACAAACCTACAATGAGCAGTTCTTC.

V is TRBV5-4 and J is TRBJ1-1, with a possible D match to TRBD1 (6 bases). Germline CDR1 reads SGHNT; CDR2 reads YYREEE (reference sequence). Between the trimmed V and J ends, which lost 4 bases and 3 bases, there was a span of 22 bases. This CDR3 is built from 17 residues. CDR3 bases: TGTGCCAGCAGCGAATCATTAAACAGGGTCCCTGACACTGAAGCTTTCTTT. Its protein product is CASSESLNRVPDTEAFF. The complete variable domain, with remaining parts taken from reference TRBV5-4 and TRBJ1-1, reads ETGVTQSPTHLIKTRGQQVTLRCSSQSGHNTVSWYQQALGQGPQFIFQYYREEENGRGNFPPRFSGLQFPNYSSELNVNALELDDSALYLCASSESLNRVPDTEAFFGQGTRLTVV.

The CDR3 sequence is CASSLEFRDYGYTF. CDR3 nucleotides: TGTGCCAGCAGCTTAGAATTCCGGGACTATGGCTACACCTTC. The chain combines TRBV11-2 with TRBJ1-2; D gene ambiguous. The CDR3 covers 14 residues. The germline V gene has CDR1 SGHAT and CDR2 FQNNGV. V was trimmed by 0 bases and J by 3 bases, leaving 8 bases between them.

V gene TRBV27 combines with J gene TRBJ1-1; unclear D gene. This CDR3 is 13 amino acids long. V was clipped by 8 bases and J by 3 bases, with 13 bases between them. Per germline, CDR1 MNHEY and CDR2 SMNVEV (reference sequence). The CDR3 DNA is TGTGCCAGCCTTTCTCCCCGGGACACTGAAGCTTTCTTT. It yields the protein CASLSPRDTEAFF.

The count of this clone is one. Here the CDR3 DNA reads TGTGCCAGCAGCTTTTTGGCGGGAGTGGTTGAGCAGTTCTTC. It encodes CASSFLAGVVEQFF. The V call is TRBV11-2, the J call TRBJ2-1; TRBD2 matches 7 bases. The CDR3 spans 14 residues. V lost 3 bases to trimming and J lost 9 bases; unmatched junction nucleotides: 8. The germline CDR1 and CDR2 sequences are SGHAT and FQNNGV. Combining the CDR3 with reference TRBV11-2 and TRBJ2-1 gives the whole variable domain EAGVAQSPRYKIIEKRQSVAFWCNPISGHATLYWYQQILGQGPKLLIQFQNNGVVDDSQLPKDRFSAERLKGVDSTLKIQPAKLEDSAVYLCASSFLAGVVEQFFGPGTRLTVL.